This is a list of T cell receptor beta chains from one sample in a study of T cell changes during pregnancy in multiple sclerosis. Profiling relied on immunoSEQ multiplex PCR, and the TCRdb table lists in-frame clones only, not all of them. The data show 40,000 or so clones, around nine tenths seen once. Sequenced here: CD8+ T cells from peripheral blood mononuclear cells, sampled in the first trimester of pregnancy. The receptors derive from a female donor with multiple sclerosis, enrolled in a pregnancy study. The CDR3 runs from the conserved cysteine through the conserved F or W. D genes are given only for firm matches. A clone size is listed for some rows: how often the clone was seen (once, few, many), or a class if it is expanded.

length | size | J | V | D | DNA | CDR3
16 | . | TRBJ2-7 | TRBV5-4 | TRBD2 | TGTGCCAGCAGCCAAGAGGGACTAGCGGAAAGCTACGAGCAGTACTTC | CASSQEGLAESYEQYF
14 | . | TRBJ1-2 | TRBV18 | . | TGTGCCAGCTCACCCGGCGAGGTCGTGTACGGCTACACCTTC | CASSPGEVVYGYTF
17 | . | TRBJ2-7 | TRBV27 | TRBD1 | TGTGCCAGCAGTTTTTCCCCGGGACAGGGGAGGACGCGCGAGCAGTACTTC | CASSFSPGQGRTREQYF
14 | once | TRBJ2-1 | TRBV6-6 | . | TGTGCCAGCAGTTACACGATCCTAGCAAATGAGCAGTTCTTC | CASSYTILANEQFF
15 | . | TRBJ1-3 | TRBV19 | TRBD1 | TGTGCCAGTAGTGCCGGGACAGGCTCTGGAAACACCATATATTTT | CASSAGTGSGNTIYF
15 | . | TRBJ2-3 | TRBV2 | TRBD2 | TGTGCCATCCACTCCCTAGCGGGGTCCACAGATACGCAGTATTTT | CAIHSLAGSTDTQYF
15 | . | TRBJ1-2 | TRBV27 | . | TGTGCCAGCAGTTTCGCATTCAGATCTAACTATGGCTACACCTTC | CASSFAFRSNYGYTF
13 | . | TRBJ2-3 | TRBV11-3 | . | TGTGCCAGCAGCGTCCCTTTTCCAGATACGCAGTATTTT | CASSVPFPDTQYF
15 | . | TRBJ2-2 | TRBV30 | TRBD1 | TGTGCCTGGAGGCAGCAGGGGGCCGACACCGGGGAGCTGTTTTTT | CAWRQQGADTGELFF
14 | . | TRBJ2-3 | TRBV6-4 | . | TGTGCCAGCAGTTACGGCGGGGATACAGATACGCAGTATTTT | CASSYGGDTDTQYF
17 | . | TRBJ2-2 | TRBV7-5 | . | TGTGTCAGAAGCTTAAGGCCCGGGACAGGGTCCACCGGGGAGCTGTTTTTT | CVRSLRPGTGSTGELFF
14 | . | TRBJ1-4 | TRBV29-1 | . | TGCAGCGTTGAACTCGGGGTAATCGGTGAAAAACTGTTTTTT | CSVELGVIGEKLFF
14 | once | TRBJ1-2 | TRBV10-3 | . | TGTGCCATCAGTGAGGGGAGTTCTAACTATGGCTACACCTTC | CAISEGSSNYGYTF
14 | . | TRBJ2-1 | TRBV7-9 | . | TGTGCCAGCAGCTTAGCGGGAGCTTACAATGAGCAGTTCTTC | CASSLAGAYNEQFF
13 | . | TRBJ2-1 | TRBV9 | . | TGTGCCAGCAGCGTAGCCAGGGAGGATGAGCAGTTCTTC | CASSVAREDEQFF
13 | . | TRBJ2-7 | TRBV11-3 | . | TGTGCCAGCAGCTTCAACAGGGACCACGAGCAGTACTTC | CASSFNRDHEQYF
14 | . | TRBJ2-7 | TRBV15 | TRBD1 | TGTGCCACCAGCAGAACGGGACAGGGCCACGAGCAGTACTTC | CATSRTGQGHEQYF
13 | . | TRBJ1-1 | TRBV2 | TRBD1 | TGTGCCACGATGGGACAGGGCTTGTCAGGCGCTTTCTTT | CATMGQGLSGAFF
13 | few | TRBJ1-1 | TRBV14 | . | TGTGCCAGCAGCCAAACGTCTAGCACTGAAGCTTTCTTT | CASSQTSSTEAFF
21 | once | TRBJ2-1 | TRBV27 | TRBD2 | TGTGCCAGCAGTTTACAAAGACTAGCGGGGGGGTCTTTCCACACCGACAATGAGCAGTTCTTC | CASSLQRLAGGSFHTDNEQFF
14 | . | TRBJ1-5 | TRBV6-1 | . | TGTGCCAGCAGTGAAAAAGCGGAAAATCAGCCCCAGCATTTT | CASSEKAENQPQHF
14 | . | TRBJ1-4 | TRBV5-5 | . | TGTGCCAGCAGCTTCGCAGGGGCTAATGAAAAACTGTTTTTT | CASSFAGANEKLFF
14 | . | TRBJ2-1 | TRBV2 | . | TGTGCCAGCAAGGGGGGGGGCCTTGACAATGAGCAGTTCTTC | CASKGGGLDNEQFF
19 | few | TRBJ1-6 | TRBV7-2 | TRBD1 | TGTGCCAGCAGCTTAGAGAGCCCACAGGGGGGTCACTATAATTCACCCCTCCACTTT | CASSLESPQGGHYNSPLHF
15 | . | TRBJ1-4 | TRBV9 | . | TGTGCCAGCAGCGTATCAGGGGCAACTAATGAAAAACTGTTTTTT | CASSVSGATNEKLFF
16 | . | TRBJ2-3 | TRBV2 | TRBD2 | TGTGCCAGCATGCGTGATACCGGGACTAGTCGAGGTACGCAGTATTTT | CASMRDTGTSRGTQYF
15 | . | TRBJ2-5 | TRBV7-8 | . | TGTGCCAGCAGCTTAGCCGCCTGGAGGACGGAGACCCAGTACTTC | CASSLAAWRTETQYF
13 | . | TRBJ2-7 | TRBV2 | . | TGTGCCAGCAGACCCTCAGGGGTTGAAGAGCAGTACTTC | CASRPSGVEEQYF
12 | . | TRBJ2-5 | TRBV19 | . | TGTGCCAGGTCCAGGGTAGGTCAGACCCAGTACTTC | CARSRVGQTQYF
16 | . | TRBJ1-2 | TRBV27 | . | TGTGCCAGCAGTCCACAGCCCCGGGGGGTCGACTATGGCTACACCTTC | CASSPQPRGVDYGYTF
20 | . | TRBJ2-3 | TRBV13 | TRBD2 | TGTGCCAGCAGCTTAGTGAGAGGGGGACTAGCGGGGGTGACACGAGATACGCAGTATTTT | CASSLVRGGLAGVTRDTQYF
16 | . | TRBJ1-6 | TRBV2 | . | TGTGCCAGCAGGCGGTGGGTCCGCCCGGTGGATTCACCCCTCCACTTT | CASRRWVRPVDSPLHF
16 | . | TRBJ2-3 | TRBV4-1 | TRBD2 | TGCGCCAGCAGCCAAGGGGGACTAGCGGGGGAAGATACGCAGTATTTT | CASSQGGLAGEDTQYF
12 | . | TRBJ1-1 | TRBV5-6 | . | TGTGCCAGCTCGGAGATGAACACTGAAGCTTTCTTT | CASSEMNTEAFF
16 | . | TRBJ1-4 | TRBV14 | TRBD1 | TGTGCCAGCAGCCAAGCAGGACAGGGTCTAAGTGAAAAACTGTTTTTT | CASSQAGQGLSEKLFF
15 | . | TRBJ2-7 | TRBV4-3 | . | TGCGCCAGCAGCCAAGATCGGGGGGCACTCAACGAGCAGTACTTC | CASSQDRGALNEQYF
16 | . | TRBJ2-1 | TRBV7-3 | TRBD2 | TGTGCCAGCAGCATAAACCCGGGGGGGCCCCACAATGAGCAGTTCTTC | CASSINPGGPHNEQFF
13 | . | TRBJ1-1 | TRBV7-9 | . | TGTGCCAGCAGCTTAGGACCCCAGGACACAACTTTCTTT | CASSLGPQDTTFF
17 | . | TRBJ1-2 | TRBV7-9 | . | TGTGCCAGCAGCAGATGGGACGGAGGGGCGAGTAACTATGGCTACACCTTC | CASSRWDGGASNYGYTF
14 | . | TRBJ1-5 | TRBV5-6 | . | TGTGCCAGCAGCTTGGGGGGGGGAGGTCAGCCCCAGCATTTT | CASSLGGGGQPQHF
15 | . | TRBJ2-3 | TRBV4-3 | . | TGCGCCAGCAGCCAAGGGAGCGATCACACAGATACGCAGTATTTT | CASSQGSDHTDTQYF